Ten or more counts support the clone carrying this T cell receptor (beta chain). The antigen remains undetermined. TCRdb used MiXCR to reprocess the 5' RACE reads, holding one entry per CDR3 protein. Of fewer than 550,000 distinct CDR3 sequences in the sample, about 5% were seen once. This entry is derived from a study of CD8 T cells in ankylosing spondylitis. Study-level points and caveats: The study identified a TCR beta motif of under ten highly homologous variants that appeared characteristic of ankylosing spondylitis blood.

CDR1 is SNHLY and CDR2 is FYNNEI in the germline V gene. Deletions cut 10 bases from V and 0 bases from J, with 12 bases between. CDR3 size: 14 residues. The J gene is TRBJ1-4, the V gene TRBV2; TRBD1 might be the D (5 bases). The sequence derives from a male donor with ankylosing spondylitis. The specimen was blood, either unsorted or a sorted T cell fraction (not recorded which). CDR3 region: CATLGGTTNEKLFF. In nucleotides, the CDR3 is TGTGCCACCCTCGGGGGAACAACTAATGAAAAACTGTTTTTT.